The 2 T cell receptor beta chains reported below all come from one sample, sequenced in a study of PD-1 blockade in mismatch repair-deficient tumors. Clones were read by immunoSEQ multiplex PCR, and TCRdb kept only the in-frame ones, dropping some. Of 50,000 to 75,000 clones in the sample, more than 70% are singletons; the top ten hold roughly 13%. Material: peripheral blood, obtained 52 weeks after starting pembrolizumab. These receptors all come from an adult with mismatch repair-deficient cancer.

The rearrangement links TRBV27 to TRBJ2-7; 7 nucleotides agree with TRBD1. There are 16 residues in the CDR3. Trimming at V came to 3 bases and at J to 0 bases, leaving 8 bases not matched to a gene. Looked up from germline, CDR1 is MNHEY and CDR2 is SMNVEV (reference sequence). The CDR3 DNA follows: TGTGCCAGCAGTTTGGTAGGGGGCACTAGCTCCTACGAGCAGTACTTC. Its protein is CASSLVGGTSSYEQYF.

CDR3 sequence (DNA): TGTGCCAGTATATTCTGCCGGGACACAACTAATGAAAAACTGTTTTTT. Amino acid sequence: CASIFCRDTTNEKLFF. V is TRBV6-4 and J is TRBJ1-4; TRBD1 might be the D (6 bases). This CDR3 is built from 16 residues. Germline V gene data show CDR1 as MRHNA and CDR2 as SNTAGT. The V end lost 9 bases, the J end lost 0 bases, and 17 bases lay between the germline ends.